Each of the 20 T cell receptor beta chains below was sequenced from the same sample in a study of blood T cell repertoires in COVID-19. Clones were read by immunoSEQ multiplex PCR, and TCRdb kept only the in-frame ones, dropping some. The data show some 120,000 clones, about 85% seen once. Sequenced input: peripheral blood. These receptors were taken from a man aged 35 to 55 with acute or convalescent COVID-19.

This chain joins TRBV27 and TRBJ1-5; D is possibly TRBD1 (6 bases). This CDR3 has 15 amino acids. From germline, CDR1 is MNHEY and CDR2 SMNVEV (reference sequence). V was shortened by 8 bases and J by 0 bases, with 14 bases between the two germline ends. The CDR3 loop reads CASRPAGASNQPQHF. The DNA for the CDR3 is TGTGCCAGCCGCCCGGCAGGGGCTAGCAATCAGCCCCAGCATTTT.

CDR3 residues: CASSLQGAGNTIYF. The CDR3 DNA reads TGTGCCAGCAGCCTACAGGGGGCAGGAAACACCATATATTTT. The V call is TRBV7-9, the J call TRBJ1-3, with 9 bases that match TRBD1. The V and J ends lost 5 bases and 4 bases, in that order; junction bases with no gene match: 3. Germline assignment: CDR1 SEHNR and CDR2 FQNEAQ (reference sequence). The CDR3 extends over 14 amino acids.

The rearrangement joins TRBV6-2 or TRBV6-3 to TRBJ2-7; TRBD2 might be the D (6 bases). V lost 2 bases and J lost 7, with 21 bases in between. This CDR3 region has 16 residues. Germline-derived CDR1 and CDR2 are MNHEY and SVGEGT. The CDR3 is CASSYEGGRPGWEQYF. DNA of the CDR3: TGTGCCAGCAGTTACGAGGGAGGACGCCCGGGGTGGGAGCAGTACTTC.

This clone was seen only once. The chain uses TRBV5-1 and TRBJ1-1; TRBD1 agrees at 8 bases. This CDR3 comprises 14 residues. V dropped 4 bases and J dropped 1; count of bases not matched to a gene: 3. Germline-derived CDR1 and CDR2 are SGHRS and YFSETQ. The CDR3 sequence is CASSKGQANTEAFF. The CDR3 DNA is TGCGCCAGCAGCAAGGGACAGGCGAACACTGAAGCTTTCTTT.

The chain recombines TRBV3-1 (or the pseudogene TRBV3-2) with TRBJ2-1, with a possible D match to TRBD2 (5 bases). CDR1 and CDR2 from the germline V gene are LGHDT and YNNKEL (reference sequence). The CDR3 is made up of 16 amino acids. V was shortened by 1 base and J by 4 bases, with 14 bases between the two germline ends. In nucleotides, the CDR3 is TGTGCCAGCAGCCAAGTTCCAGCGGCAAGTTACAATGAGCAGTTCTTC. Translated: CASSQVPAASYNEQFF.

The chain joins TRBV7-8 to TRBJ1-5, with 9 bases that match TRBD1. This CDR3 is 15 amino acids long. Looked up from germline, CDR1 is SGHVS and CDR2 is FQNEAQ. The junction had 6 bases not matched to a gene; V was cut back by 4 bases and J by 5 bases. The CDR3, as DNA: TGTGCCAGCAGCTCTACAGGGGGCTCCTATCAGCCCCAGCATTTT. This gives the protein CASSSTGGSYQPQHF.

The chain carries TRBV21-1 and TRBJ2-5; the table's D call of TRBD2 was not tested on the DNA. TRBV21-1 is classified as a pseudogene. The CDR3 has 14 residues. As DNA, the CDR3 is TGTGCCAGCAGCAAAGGCGCGGGGCTAGAGACCCAGTACTTC. It codes for CASSKGAGLETQYF.

The chain combines TRBV9 with TRBJ2-3, with 11 positions matching TRBD2. Unmatched junction bases numbered 7, after V lost 2 bases and J lost 5 bases. This CDR3 has 16 residues. The germline gives CDR1 SGDLS, CDR2 YYNGEE. The CDR3 loop is CASSVYLAGGIDTQYF. The CDR3 coding sequence is TGTGCCAGCAGCGTCTACCTAGCGGGAGGTATAGATACGCAGTATTTT.

This rearrangement joins TRBV4-1 to TRBJ2-3; 10 bases are shared with TRBD2. CDR1 is MGHRA and CDR2 is YSYEKL in the germline V gene. The length of the CDR3 is 17 residues. V lost 0 bases and J lost 4; bases outside the gene matches: 7. The CDR3 DNA follows: TGCGCCAGCAGCCAAGAAGGACTAGCGGCATACTCAGATACGCAGTATTTT. Protein sequence: CASSQEGLAAYSDTQYF.

This rearrangement joins TRBV19 to TRBJ1-1, with D possibly matching TRBD1 (6 bases). Germline CDR1 and CDR2: LNHDA and SQIVND (reference sequence). Trimming took off 8 bases at V and 4 bases at J, with 14 bases between the two ends. The CDR3 contains 13 residues. Here the CDR3 DNA reads TGTGCCAGTCTGGGGGGGCATGGCACTGAAGCTTTCTTT. Amino acids: CASLGGHGTEAFF.

V usage is TRBV19 and J usage is TRBJ2-1, with 10 positions matching TRBD2. This CDR3 comprises 15 residues. Germline assignment: CDR1 LNHDA and CDR2 SQIVND (reference sequence). The V gene end was trimmed by 5 bases and the J gene end by 6 bases; junction bases not matched to a gene: 7. The CDR3 loop reads CASSPMSSGSNEQFF. In nucleotides, the CDR3 is TGTGCCAGTAGTCCTATGTCTAGCGGGAGCAATGAGCAGTTCTTC.

V and J are TRBV5-1 and TRBJ2-4, with 10 bases lining up with TRBD2. The V gene end was trimmed by 0 bases and the J gene end by 5 bases; junction bases not matched to a gene: 8. From germline, CDR1 is SGHRS and CDR2 YFSETQ. The CDR3 runs 17 residues. The CDR3 spells CASSLALLTSGENIQYF. The CDR3 DNA follows: TGCGCCAGCAGCTTGGCCCTACTAACTAGCGGGGAAAACATTCAGTACTTC.

The CDR3 sequence: CSVALGQGAEAFF. In DNA form, the CDR3 reads TGCAGCGTCGCCCTTGGACAGGGGGCTGAAGCTTTCTTT. This chain joins TRBV29-1 and TRBJ1-1; 10 bases are a match to TRBD1. V dropped 6 bases and J dropped 6; count of bases not matched to a gene: 7. The CDR3 has 13 residues. The germline V gene has CDR1 SQVTM and CDR2 ANQGSEA.

The CDR3 is CASSYNGVGRTAFF. The CDR3 DNA sequence: TGTGCCAGCAGTTACAACGGGGTGGGGAGAACAGCTTTCTTT. This sequence joins TRBV6-5 and TRBJ1-1; D call uncertain. The CDR3 has 14 amino acids. Germline V gene lookup returns CDR1 MNHEY and CDR2 SVGAGI. Trimming pared 2 bases from V and 10 bases from J, leaving 17 bases between.

The rearrangement links TRBV4-1 to TRBJ2-7; tentatively, D is TRBD1 (6 bases). CDR3 length equals 14 residues. The germline V and J ends were trimmed by 2 bases and 4 bases, with 12 bases remaining between them. Germline loops: CDR1 MGHRA, CDR2 YSYEKL. The CDR3 loop is CASSQRQGWYEQYF. CDR3 coding DNA: TGCGCCAGCAGCCAACGGCAGGGGTGGTACGAGCAGTACTTC.

The chain has TRBV7-6 and TRBJ2-1; D perhaps matches TRBD2 (7 bases). Per germline, CDR1 SGHVS and CDR2 FNYEAQ. The germline V and J ends were trimmed by 0 bases and 0 bases, with 18 bases remaining between them. The length of the CDR3 is 19 residues. CDR3 sequence: CASSLAEGGGPSSYNEQFF. The CDR3 DNA reads as TGTGCCAGCAGCTTAGCCGAAGGGGGAGGGCCGAGCTCCTACAATGAGCAGTTCTTC.

This chain joins TRBV2 and TRBJ2-3, with no clear D. The CDR3 is 14 amino acids. The germline CDR1 and CDR2 sequences are SNHLY and FYNNEI. The V end lost 5 bases, the J end lost 0 bases, and 9 bases lay between the germline ends. The CDR3 protein is CASSKSVSTDTQYF. CDR3 in DNA: TGTGCCAGCAGTAAAAGCGTGAGCACAGATACGCAGTATTTT.

The genes are TRBV28 and TRBJ2-7, with 8 bases aligning to TRBD1. The CDR3 length is 16 residues. V was clipped by 6 bases and J by 3 bases; unmatched bases: 13. CDR1 is MDHEN, CDR2 SYDVKM, per germline. DNA for the CDR3: TGTGCCAGCAGCCCCCTATTCGGACAGGGAGGCTACGAGCAGTACTTC. This gives the protein CASSPLFGQGGYEQYF.

The chain joins TRBV30 to TRBJ1-5; no definite D call. This CDR3 has 12 amino acids. V was clipped by 0 bases and J by 6 bases, with 6 bases between them. Germline CDR1 GTSNPN, CDR2 SVGIG (reference sequence). CDR3 nucleotides: TGTGCCTGGAGTGTACGGGGTCAGCCCCAGCATTTT. This codes for CAWSVRGQPQHF.

The chain carries TRBV5-1 and TRBJ1-4, with 11 bases lining up with TRBD1. CDR1 and CDR2 (germline): SGHRS, YFSETQ. The CDR3 is 14 amino acids. J was trimmed by 7 bases and V by 2 bases; bases with no gene match: 1. CDR3 residues: CASSFGTGGEKLFF. CDR3 in DNA: TGCGCCAGCAGCTTCGGGACAGGGGGTGAAAAACTGTTTTTT. The full variable domain, rest sourced from reference TRBV5-1 and TRBJ1-4, is KAGVTQTPRYLIKTRGQQVTLSCSPISGHRSVSWYQQTPGQGLQFLFEYFSETQRNKGNFPGRFSGRQFSNSRSEMNVSTLELGDSALYLCASSFGTGGEKLFFGSGTQLSVL.